The 17 T cell receptor beta chains below were found in one sample sequenced in a study of cytotoxic CD8 clonotypes in ibrutinib-treated CLL. Repertoires were generated with immunoSEQ multiplex PCR, while TCRdb's copy carries only in-frame clones and drops some. Found here are around 92,000 clones, 60% to 80% of them singletons; the top ten hold around 23%. The specimen was PBMCs, collected after 24 months of ibrutinib treatment. Receptor source: a human donor with chronic lymphocytic leukemia.

The V call is TRBV9, the J call TRBJ2-3; 10 nucleotides line up with TRBD2. The V and J ends lost 0 bases and 6 bases, in that order; junction bases with no gene match: 10. CDR1 and CDR2 from the germline V gene are SGDLS and YYNGEE. The CDR3 runs to 17 residues. This CDR3 is CASSVEASGGPGDTQYF. The CDR3 coding sequence is TGTGCCAGCAGCGTAGAGGCTAGCGGGGGCCCAGGGGATACGCAGTATTTT.

The V call is TRBV5-1, the J call TRBJ2-1; D gene uncertain. Germline loops: CDR1 SGHRS, CDR2 YFSETQ. The length of the CDR3 is 14 residues. The V end lost 5 bases, the J end lost 0 bases, and 9 bases lay between the germline ends. CDR3 sequence reads: CASSPASSYNEQFF. In nucleotides, the CDR3 is TGCGCCAGCAGTCCGGCAAGCTCCTACAATGAGCAGTTCTTC.

This chain joins TRBV19 and TRBJ2-7; maybe TRBD1 (6 bases). The CDR3 is 16 amino acids. V gave up 6 bases and J gave up 0 bases, with 18 bases separating them. In germline, CDR1 is LNHDA, CDR2 SQIVND (reference sequence). In DNA form, the CDR3 reads TGTGCCAGTAGCAGCCAGAGGACAGTCAGCTCCTACGAGCAGTACTTC. Its protein is CASSSQRTVSSYEQYF.

The V and J genes are TRBV28 and TRBJ2-1, with a possible D match to TRBD2 (7 bases). This CDR3 has 15 amino acids. The V gene lost 8 bases and the J gene lost 7 bases, with 21 bases spanning the gap. Germline CDR1 MDHEN, CDR2 SYDVKM. The CDR3 reads CASGGFRGRGNEQFF. DNA of the CDR3: TGTGCCAGCGGAGGCTTTAGGGGGAGGGGTAATGAGCAGTTCTTC. The full variable domain, completed using reference TRBV28 and TRBJ2-1, is DVKVTQSSRYLVKRTGEKVFLECVQDMDHENMFWYRQDPGLGLRLIYFSYDVKMKEKGDIPEGYSVSREKKERFSLILESASTNQTSMYLCASGGFRGRGNEQFFGPGTRLTVL.

The V gene is TRBV13, the J gene TRBJ1-4; D is unresolved. Trimming pared 1 base from V and 0 bases from J, leaving 9 bases between. Germline loops: CDR1 PRHDT, CDR2 FYEKMQ (reference sequence). The CDR3 covers 16 residues. The CDR3 loop reads CASSLALASTNEKLFF. CDR3 bases: TGTGCCAGCAGCTTAGCACTAGCGTCAACTAATGAAAAACTGTTTTTT.

J is TRBJ2-1 and V is TRBV14, with 7 bases fitting TRBD1. The CDR3 totals 13 residues. Per germline, CDR1 SGHDN and CDR2 FVKESK. V lost 4 bases and J lost 7; bases outside the gene matches: 4. CDR3 sequence (DNA): TGTGCCAGCAGCCTTATGACAGGGAATGAGCAGTTCTTC. Encoded protein: CASSLMTGNEQFF.

The chain carries TRBV2 and TRBJ2-1, with D perhaps matching TRBD1 (5 bases). The germline V and J ends were trimmed by 0 bases and 1 base, with 7 bases remaining between them. The CDR3 contains 15 residues. From germline, CDR1 is SNHLY and CDR2 FYNNEI. The CDR3 protein is CASSEAPGSYNEQFF. The CDR3 region has the DNA TGTGCCAGCAGTGAAGCTCCAGGGTCCTACAATGAGCAGTTCTTC. The complete variable domain, with remaining parts taken from reference TRBV2 and TRBJ2-1, reads EPEVTQTPSHQVTQMGQEVILRCVPISNHLYFYWYRQILGQKVEFLVSFYNNEISEKSEIFDDQFSVERPDGSNFTLKIRSTKLEDSAMYFCASSEAPGSYNEQFFGPGTRLTVL.

This chain joins TRBV6-5 and TRBJ2-1; 11 bases align to TRBD2. CDR1 is MNHEY and CDR2 is SVGAGI in the germline V gene. Trimming at V came to 7 bases and at J to 9 bases, leaving 5 bases not matched to a gene. This CDR3 has 13 amino acids. DNA for the CDR3: TGTGCCAGCATCTTAGCGGGAGGGGGTGAGCAGTTCTTC. It codes for CASILAGGGEQFF.

This clone was observed once. The J gene is TRBJ1-2, the V gene TRBV5-6; D is uncertain. CDR3 length equals 13 residues. Germline CDR1 and CDR2: SGHDT and YYEEEE. V was trimmed by 0 bases and J by 7 bases, leaving 10 bases between them. CDR3: CASSLASTGGYTF. The DNA of the CDR3 is TGTGCCAGCAGCTTGGCCTCAACGGGTGGCTACACCTTC. Drawing the rest from reference TRBV5-6 and TRBJ1-2, the complete variable domain is DAGVTQSPTHLIKTRGQQVTLRCSPKSGHDTVSWYQQALGQGPQFIFQYYEEEERQRGNFPDRFSGHQFPNYSSELNVNALLLGDSALYLCASSLASTGGYTFGSGTRLTVV.

The genes are TRBV5-1 and TRBJ2-7; D is ambiguous. The CDR3 consists of 15 residues. Trimming removed 0 bases from V and 2 bases from J, with 12 bases in between. The V gene's germline CDR1 is SGHRS and CDR2 YFSETQ. CDR3 DNA sequence: TGCGCCAGCAGCTTGGCCAGCCGGGCCCCCTACGAGCAGTACTTC. Amino acids: CASSLASRAPYEQYF.

The chain joins TRBV5-8 to TRBJ1-1, with TRBD1 as a possible D gene (5 bases). The germline V and J ends were trimmed by 6 bases and 0 bases, with 9 bases remaining between them. Germline CDR1 is SGHTS and CDR2 is YDEGEE. This CDR3 has 13 amino acids. The CDR3 loop reads CASTRDLNTEAFF. The DNA of the CDR3 is TGTGCCAGCACGAGGGACTTGAACACTGAAGCTTTCTTT.

This chain links TRBV10-3 with TRBJ1-1, with D unclear. CDR1 ENHRY and CDR2 SYGVKD come from the germline V gene. The CDR3 runs to 13 residues. The CDR3, as DNA: TGTGTCACTTCCGTCGGAGAGAACACTGAAGCTTTCTTT. Its translation is CVTSVGENTEAFF.

The V and J genes are TRBV7-2 and TRBJ2-1; D ambiguous. The V gene's germline CDR1 is SGHTA and CDR2 FQGNSA. CDR3 size: 16 residues. The germline V and J ends were trimmed by 6 bases and 7 bases, with 22 bases remaining between them. CDR3 coding DNA: TGTGCCAGCAGGGAAGGAGAGTTACGCCGAAGGAATGAGCAGTTCTTC. Translating it yields CASREGELRRRNEQFF. The full variable domain, rest sourced from reference TRBV7-2 and TRBJ2-1, is GAGVSQSPSNKVTEKGKDVELRCDPISGHTALYWYRQSLGQGLEFLIYFQGNSAPDKSGLPSDRFSAERTGGSVSTLTIQRTQQEDSAVYLCASREGELRRRNEQFFGPGTRLTVL.

The rearrangement links TRBV7-8 to TRBJ1-5; no firm D call. The CDR3 sequence is 14 residues long. V lost 5 bases, J lost 3 bases, and 11 bases lay in between. Germline V lookup: CDR1 SGHVS, CDR2 FQNEAQ. The CDR3 DNA reads TGTGCCAGCAGCCCGGTGGGGATCAATCAGCCCCAGCATTTT. This codes for CASSPVGINQPQHF.

The chain carries TRBV6-1 and TRBJ1-2; D is undetermined. The CDR3 runs to 13 residues. From germline, CDR1 is MNHNS and CDR2 SASEGT. Deletions cut 2 bases from V and 2 bases from J, with 6 bases between. In nucleotides, the CDR3 is TGTGCCAGCAGTGAAACCCAAAACTATGGCTACACCTTC. It is translated as CASSETQNYGYTF.

The V call is TRBV27, the J call TRBJ1-1; D gene uncertain. The V end was cut by 8 bases, the J end by 3 bases, with 10 bases between. This CDR3 spans 12 amino acids. From germline, CDR1 is MNHEY and CDR2 SMNVEV (reference sequence). The CDR3 region has the DNA TGTGCCAGCCGGCTTAGGGACACTGAAGCTTTCTTT. It specifies CASRLRDTEAFF.

This rearrangement joins TRBV27 to TRBJ2-3, with 15 nucleotides matching TRBD2. In germline, CDR1 is MNHEY, CDR2 SMNVEV (reference sequence). V shed 2 bases and J 4 bases; nucleotides not matched to a gene: 19. This CDR3 has 22 residues. This CDR3 is CASSLGRWSTGLAGGPADTQYF. The CDR3 region has the DNA TGTGCCAGCAGTTTAGGGCGCTGGAGCACTGGACTAGCGGGAGGGCCGGCAGATACGCAGTATTTT.